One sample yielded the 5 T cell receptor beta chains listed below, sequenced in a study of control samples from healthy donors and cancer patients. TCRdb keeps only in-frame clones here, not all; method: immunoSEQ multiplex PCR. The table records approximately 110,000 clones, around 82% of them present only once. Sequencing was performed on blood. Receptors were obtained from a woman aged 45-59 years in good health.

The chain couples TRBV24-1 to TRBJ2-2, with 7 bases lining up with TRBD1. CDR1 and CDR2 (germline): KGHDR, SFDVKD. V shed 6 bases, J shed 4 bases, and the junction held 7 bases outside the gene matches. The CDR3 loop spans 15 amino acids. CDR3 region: CATSTRQGRTGELFF. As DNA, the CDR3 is TGTGCCACCAGTACGAGACAGGGACGCACCGGGGAGCTGTTTTTT.

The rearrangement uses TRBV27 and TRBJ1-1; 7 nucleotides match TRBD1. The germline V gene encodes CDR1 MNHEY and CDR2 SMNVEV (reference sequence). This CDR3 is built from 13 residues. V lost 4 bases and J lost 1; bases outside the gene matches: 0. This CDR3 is CASSWTGNTEAFF. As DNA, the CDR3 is TGTGCCAGCAGTTGGACAGGGAACACTGAAGCTTTCTTT.

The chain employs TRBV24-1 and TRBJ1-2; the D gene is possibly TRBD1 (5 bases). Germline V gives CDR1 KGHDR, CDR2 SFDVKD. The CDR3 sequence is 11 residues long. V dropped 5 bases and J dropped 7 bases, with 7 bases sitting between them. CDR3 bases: TGTGCCACCAGTGGAGGGGCTGGCTACACCTTC. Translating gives CATSGGAGYTF.

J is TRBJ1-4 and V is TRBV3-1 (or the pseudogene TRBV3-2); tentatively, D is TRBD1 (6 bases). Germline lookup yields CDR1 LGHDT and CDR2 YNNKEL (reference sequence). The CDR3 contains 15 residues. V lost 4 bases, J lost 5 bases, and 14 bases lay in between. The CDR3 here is CASSLQGRANEKLFF. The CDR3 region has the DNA TGTGCCAGCAGCCTCCAGGGGCGGGCGAATGAAAAACTGTTTTTT.

CDR3 DNA: TGTGCCAGCAGCCGGACTAGCGGGGGGCGCGGGGAGCTGTTTTTT. Amino acids: CASSRTSGGRGELFF. The gene calls are TRBV7-3 and TRBJ2-2; TRBD2 agrees at 14 bases. In germline, CDR1 is SGHTA, CDR2 FQGTGA. Trimming removed 5 bases from V and 7 bases from J; junction bases left unmatched: 3. This CDR3 region has 15 residues.